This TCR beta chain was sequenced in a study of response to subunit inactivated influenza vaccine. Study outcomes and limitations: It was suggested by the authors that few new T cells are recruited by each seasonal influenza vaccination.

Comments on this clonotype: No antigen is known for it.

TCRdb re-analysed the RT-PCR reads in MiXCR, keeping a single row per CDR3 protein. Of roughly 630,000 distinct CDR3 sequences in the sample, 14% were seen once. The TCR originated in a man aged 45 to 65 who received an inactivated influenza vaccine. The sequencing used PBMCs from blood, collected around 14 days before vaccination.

CDR3 nucleotides: TGTGCCAGCAGTTTGTTGAGGCAGTCCGGGGAGCTGTTTTTT. It yields the protein CASSLLRQSGELFF. The chain employs TRBV28 and TRBJ2-2, with unresolved D. The ends were cut back, 3 bases at V and 6 bases at J, with 11 bases in the middle. The CDR3 is made up of 14 amino acids. CDR1 MDHEN and CDR2 SYDVKM come from the germline V gene.